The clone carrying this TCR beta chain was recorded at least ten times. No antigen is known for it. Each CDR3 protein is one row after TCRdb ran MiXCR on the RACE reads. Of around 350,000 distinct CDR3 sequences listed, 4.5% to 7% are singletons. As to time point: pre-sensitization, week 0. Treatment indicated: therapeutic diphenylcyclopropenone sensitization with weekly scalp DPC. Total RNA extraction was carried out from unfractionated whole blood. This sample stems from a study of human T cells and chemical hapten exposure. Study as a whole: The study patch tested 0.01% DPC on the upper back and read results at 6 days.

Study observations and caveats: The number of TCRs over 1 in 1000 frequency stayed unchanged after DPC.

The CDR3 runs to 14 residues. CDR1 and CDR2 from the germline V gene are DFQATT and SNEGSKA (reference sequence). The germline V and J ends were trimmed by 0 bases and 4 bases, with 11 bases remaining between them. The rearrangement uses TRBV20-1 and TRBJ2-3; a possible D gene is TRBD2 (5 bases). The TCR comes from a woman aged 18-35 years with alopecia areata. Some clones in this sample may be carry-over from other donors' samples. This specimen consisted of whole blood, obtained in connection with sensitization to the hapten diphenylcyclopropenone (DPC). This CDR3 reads CSARDPRGPDTQYF. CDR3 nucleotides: TGCAGTGCTAGAGACCCGCGAGGGCCAGATACGCAGTATTTT.